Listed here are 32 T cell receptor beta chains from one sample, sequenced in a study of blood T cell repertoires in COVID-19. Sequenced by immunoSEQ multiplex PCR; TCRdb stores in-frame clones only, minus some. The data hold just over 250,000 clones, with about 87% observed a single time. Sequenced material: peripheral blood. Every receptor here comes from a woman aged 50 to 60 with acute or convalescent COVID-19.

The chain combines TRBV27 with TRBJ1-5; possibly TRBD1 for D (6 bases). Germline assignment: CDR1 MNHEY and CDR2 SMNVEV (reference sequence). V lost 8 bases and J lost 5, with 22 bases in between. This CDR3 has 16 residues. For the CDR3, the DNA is TGTGCCAGCGGGTGGCGCGGGGGCGAGCTTGATCAGCCCCAGCATTTT. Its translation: CASGWRGGELDQPQHF.

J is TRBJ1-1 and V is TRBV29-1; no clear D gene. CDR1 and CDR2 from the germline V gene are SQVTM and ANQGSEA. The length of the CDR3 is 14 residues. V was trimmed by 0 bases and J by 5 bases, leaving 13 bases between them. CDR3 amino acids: CSVEDRNSRTEAFF. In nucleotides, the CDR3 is TGCAGCGTTGAAGATCGCAACAGCAGAACTGAAGCTTTCTTT.

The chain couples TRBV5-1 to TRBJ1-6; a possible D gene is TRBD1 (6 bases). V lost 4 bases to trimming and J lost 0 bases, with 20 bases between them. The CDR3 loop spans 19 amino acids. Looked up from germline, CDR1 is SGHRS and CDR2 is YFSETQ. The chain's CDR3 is CASSLTGTYLHSYNSPLHF. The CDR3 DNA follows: TGCGCCAGCAGCCTCACCGGGACATACCTACACTCCTATAATTCACCCCTCCACTTT. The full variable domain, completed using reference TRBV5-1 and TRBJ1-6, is KAGVTQTPRYLIKTRGQQVTLSCSPISGHRSVSWYQQTPGQGLQFLFEYFSETQRNKGNFPGRFSGRQFSNSRSEMNVSTLELGDSALYLCASSLTGTYLHSYNSPLHFGNGTRLTVT.

CDR3 amino acids: CASSRGSGLNTGELFF. CDR3 DNA: TGCGCCAGCAGCCGAGGTAGCGGACTGAACACCGGGGAGCTGTTTTTT. This sequence joins TRBV4-1 and TRBJ2-2, with D possibly matching TRBD2 (6 bases). The V gene lost 4 bases and the J gene lost 1 base, with 13 bases spanning the gap. There are 16 residues in the CDR3. Per germline, CDR1 MGHRA and CDR2 YSYEKL.

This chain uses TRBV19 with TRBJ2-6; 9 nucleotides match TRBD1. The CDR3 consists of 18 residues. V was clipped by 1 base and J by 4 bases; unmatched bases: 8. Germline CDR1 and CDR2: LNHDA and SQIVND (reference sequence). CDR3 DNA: TGTGCCAGTAGTATAGGGCACAGGGGGCGATCCGGGGCCAACGTCCTGACTTTC. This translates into CASSIGHRGRSGANVLTF.

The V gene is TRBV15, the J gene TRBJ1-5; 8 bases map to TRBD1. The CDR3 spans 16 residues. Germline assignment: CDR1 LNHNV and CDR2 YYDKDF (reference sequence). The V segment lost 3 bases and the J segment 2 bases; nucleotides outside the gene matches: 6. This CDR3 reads CATSSPWGQGNQPQHF. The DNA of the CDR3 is TGTGCCACCAGCAGCCCCTGGGGACAGGGCAATCAGCCCCAGCATTTT.

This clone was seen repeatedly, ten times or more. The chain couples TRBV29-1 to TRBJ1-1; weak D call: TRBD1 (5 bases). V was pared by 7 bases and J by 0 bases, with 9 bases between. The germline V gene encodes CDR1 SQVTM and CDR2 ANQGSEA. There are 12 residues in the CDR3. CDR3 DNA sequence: TGCAGCGCATTGACAGTGAACACTGAAGCTTTCTTT. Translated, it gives CSALTVNTEAFF.

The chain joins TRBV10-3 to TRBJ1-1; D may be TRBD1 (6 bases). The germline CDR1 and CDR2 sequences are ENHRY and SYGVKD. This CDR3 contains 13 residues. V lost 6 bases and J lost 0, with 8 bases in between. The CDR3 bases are TGTGCCATCAGGACAGGTATGAACACTGAAGCTTTCTTT. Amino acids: CAIRTGMNTEAFF.

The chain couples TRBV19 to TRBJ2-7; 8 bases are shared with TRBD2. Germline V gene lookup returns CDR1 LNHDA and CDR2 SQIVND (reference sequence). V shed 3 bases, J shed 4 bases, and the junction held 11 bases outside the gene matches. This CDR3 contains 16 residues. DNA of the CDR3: TGTGCCAGTAGTATGGACATGCCAGCGGGAGTTTACGAGCAGTACTTC. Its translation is CASSMDMPAGVYEQYF.

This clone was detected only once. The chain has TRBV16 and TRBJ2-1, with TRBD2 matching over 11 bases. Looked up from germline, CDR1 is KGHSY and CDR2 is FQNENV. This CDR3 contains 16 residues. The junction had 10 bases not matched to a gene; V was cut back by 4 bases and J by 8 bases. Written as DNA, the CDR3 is TGTGCCAGCAGCCTTGATAGCGGGAGGGCCGGGGATGAGCAGTTCTTC. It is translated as CASSLDSGRAGDEQFF.

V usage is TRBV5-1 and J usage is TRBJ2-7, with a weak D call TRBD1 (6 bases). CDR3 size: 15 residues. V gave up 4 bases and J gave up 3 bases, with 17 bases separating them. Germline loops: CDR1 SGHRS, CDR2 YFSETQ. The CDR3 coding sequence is TGCGCCAGCAGCAAGGACAGCCGACAAAACTACGAGCAGTACTTC. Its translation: CASSKDSRQNYEQYF.

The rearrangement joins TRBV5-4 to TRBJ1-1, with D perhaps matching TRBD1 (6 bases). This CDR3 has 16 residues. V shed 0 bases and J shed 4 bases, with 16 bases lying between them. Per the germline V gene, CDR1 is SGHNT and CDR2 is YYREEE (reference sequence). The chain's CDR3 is CASSLASVRGGTEAFF. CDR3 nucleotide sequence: TGTGCCAGCAGCTTGGCTAGTGTGAGGGGGGGCACTGAAGCTTTCTTT.

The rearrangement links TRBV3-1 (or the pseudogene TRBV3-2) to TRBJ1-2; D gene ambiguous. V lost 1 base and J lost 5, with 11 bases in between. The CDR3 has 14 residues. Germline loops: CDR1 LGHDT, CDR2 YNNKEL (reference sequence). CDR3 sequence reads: CASSQAPPRYGYTF. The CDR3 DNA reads TGTGCCAGCAGCCAAGCTCCACCCAGGTATGGCTACACCTTC.

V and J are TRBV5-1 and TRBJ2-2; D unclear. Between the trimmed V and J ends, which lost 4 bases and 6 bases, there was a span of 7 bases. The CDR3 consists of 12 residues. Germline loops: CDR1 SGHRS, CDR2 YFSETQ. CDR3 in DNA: TGCGCCAGCAGCGATGGCCCCGGGGAGCTGTTTTTT. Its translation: CASSDGPGELFF.

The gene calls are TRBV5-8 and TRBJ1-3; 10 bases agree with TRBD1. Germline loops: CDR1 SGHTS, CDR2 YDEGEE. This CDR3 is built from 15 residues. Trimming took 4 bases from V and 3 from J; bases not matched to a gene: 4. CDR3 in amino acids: CASSPGTGVGNTIYF. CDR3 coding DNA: TGTGCCAGCAGCCCCGGGACAGGGGTTGGAAACACCATATATTTT.

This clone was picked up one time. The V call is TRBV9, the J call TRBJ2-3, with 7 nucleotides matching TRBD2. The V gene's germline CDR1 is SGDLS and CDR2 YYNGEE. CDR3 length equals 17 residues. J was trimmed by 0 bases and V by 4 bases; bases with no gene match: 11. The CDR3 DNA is TGTGCCAGCAGCCCACGGGTGTCGGGACTAAGCACAGATACGCAGTATTTT. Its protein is CASSPRVSGLSTDTQYF.

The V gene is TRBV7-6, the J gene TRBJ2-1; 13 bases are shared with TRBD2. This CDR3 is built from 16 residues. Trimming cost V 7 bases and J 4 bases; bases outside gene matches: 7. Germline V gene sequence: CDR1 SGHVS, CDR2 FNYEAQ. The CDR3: CASTKLAGGGYNEQFF. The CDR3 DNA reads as TGTGCCAGCACCAAACTAGCGGGAGGGGGGTACAATGAGCAGTTCTTC.

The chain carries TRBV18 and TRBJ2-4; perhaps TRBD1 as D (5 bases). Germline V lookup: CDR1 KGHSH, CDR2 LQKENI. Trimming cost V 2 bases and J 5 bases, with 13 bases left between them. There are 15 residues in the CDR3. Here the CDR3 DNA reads TGTGCCAGCTCACCAGGGGCCCCGAGAGAAAACATTCAGTACTTC. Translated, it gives CASSPGAPRENIQYF.

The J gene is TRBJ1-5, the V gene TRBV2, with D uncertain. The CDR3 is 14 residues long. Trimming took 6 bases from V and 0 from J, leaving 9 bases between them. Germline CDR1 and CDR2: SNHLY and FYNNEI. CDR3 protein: CASRAGLSNQPQHF. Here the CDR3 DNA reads TGTGCCAGCAGGGCCGGACTTAGCAATCAGCCCCAGCATTTT.

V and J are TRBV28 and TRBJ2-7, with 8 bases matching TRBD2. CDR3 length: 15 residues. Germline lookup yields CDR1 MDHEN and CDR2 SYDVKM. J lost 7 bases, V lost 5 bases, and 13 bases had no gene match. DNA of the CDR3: TGTGCCAGCAGTGAAACTTACGGGAGGGCCCTTGAGCAGTACTTC. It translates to CASSETYGRALEQYF.

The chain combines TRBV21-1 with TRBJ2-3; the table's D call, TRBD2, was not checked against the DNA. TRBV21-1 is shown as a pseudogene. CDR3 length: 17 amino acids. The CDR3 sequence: CASSKTRSGASTDTQYF. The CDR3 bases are TGTGCCAGCAGCAAAACGCGGAGCGGCGCTAGCACAGATACGCAGTATTTT.

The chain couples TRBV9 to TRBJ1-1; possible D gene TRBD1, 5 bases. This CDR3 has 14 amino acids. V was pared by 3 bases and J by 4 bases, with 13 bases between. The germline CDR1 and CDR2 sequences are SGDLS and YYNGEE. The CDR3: CASSGPLGGTEAFF. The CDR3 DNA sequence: TGTGCCAGCAGCGGCCCACTGGGGGGCACTGAAGCTTTCTTT.

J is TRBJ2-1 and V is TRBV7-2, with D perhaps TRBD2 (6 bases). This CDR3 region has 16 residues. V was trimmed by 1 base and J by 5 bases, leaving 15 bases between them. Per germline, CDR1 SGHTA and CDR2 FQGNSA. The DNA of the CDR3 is TGTGCCAGCAGCTTAGGGTTCGCGGGGCCTGACAATGAGCAGTTCTTC. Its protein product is CASSLGFAGPDNEQFF.

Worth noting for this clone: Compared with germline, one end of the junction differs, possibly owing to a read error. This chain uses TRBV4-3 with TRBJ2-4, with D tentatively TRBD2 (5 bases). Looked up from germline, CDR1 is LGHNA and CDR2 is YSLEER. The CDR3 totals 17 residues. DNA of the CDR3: TGCGCCAGCAGCCAAGATCTAGCAAGTGAAGCCAAAAACATTCAGTGCTTC. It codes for CASSQDLASEAKNIQCF.

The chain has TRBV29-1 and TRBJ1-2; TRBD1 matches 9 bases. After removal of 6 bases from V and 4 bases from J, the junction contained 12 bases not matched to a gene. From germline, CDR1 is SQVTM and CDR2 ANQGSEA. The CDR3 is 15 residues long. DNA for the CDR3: TGCAGCGTCGAACTACAGGGGGCAGGTGGCTATGGCTACACCTTC. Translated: CSVELQGAGGYGYTF.

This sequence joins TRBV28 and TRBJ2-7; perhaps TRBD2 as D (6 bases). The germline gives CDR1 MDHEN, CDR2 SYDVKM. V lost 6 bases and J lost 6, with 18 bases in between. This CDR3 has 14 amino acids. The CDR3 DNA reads TGTGCCAGCAGCCGGTCAGGGTTTAGCGGCGAGCAGTACTTC. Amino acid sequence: CASSRSGFSGEQYF.

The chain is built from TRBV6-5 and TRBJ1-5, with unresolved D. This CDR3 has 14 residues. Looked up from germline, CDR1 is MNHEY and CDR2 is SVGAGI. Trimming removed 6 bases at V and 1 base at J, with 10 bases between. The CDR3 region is CASSPVGSNQPQHF. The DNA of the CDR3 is TGTGCCAGCAGCCCCGTCGGGAGCAATCAGCCCCAGCATTTT.

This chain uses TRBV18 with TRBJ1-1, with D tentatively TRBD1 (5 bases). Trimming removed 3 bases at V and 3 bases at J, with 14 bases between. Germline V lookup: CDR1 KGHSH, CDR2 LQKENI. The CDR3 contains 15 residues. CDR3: CASSPFGGDDTEAFF. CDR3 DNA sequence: TGTGCCAGCTCACCCTTCGGGGGGGATGACACTGAAGCTTTCTTT. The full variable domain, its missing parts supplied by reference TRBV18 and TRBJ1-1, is NAGVMQNPRHLVRRRGQEARLRCSPMKGHSHVYWYRQLPEEGLKFMVYLQKENIIDESGMPKERFSAEFPKEGPSILRIQQVVRGDSAAYFCASSPFGGDDTEAFFGQGTRLTVV.

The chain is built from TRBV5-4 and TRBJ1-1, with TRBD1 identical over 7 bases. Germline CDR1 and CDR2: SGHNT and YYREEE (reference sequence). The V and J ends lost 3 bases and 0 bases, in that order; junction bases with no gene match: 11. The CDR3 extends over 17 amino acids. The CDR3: CASSYRQGGDVNTEAFF. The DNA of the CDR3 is TGTGCCAGCAGCTACCGACAGGGTGGGGACGTGAACACTGAAGCTTTCTTT. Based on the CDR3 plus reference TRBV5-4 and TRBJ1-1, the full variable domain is ETGVTQSPTHLIKTRGQQVTLRCSSQSGHNTVSWYQQALGQGPQFIFQYYREEENGRGNFPPRFSGLQFPNYSSELNVNALELDDSALYLCASSYRQGGDVNTEAFFGQGTRLTVV.

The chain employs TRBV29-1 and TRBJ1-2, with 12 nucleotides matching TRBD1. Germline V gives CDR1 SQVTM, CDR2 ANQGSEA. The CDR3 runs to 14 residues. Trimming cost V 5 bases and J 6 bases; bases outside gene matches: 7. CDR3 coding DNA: TGCAGCGTTATTGCCGGGACAGGGGGCGATGGCTACACCTTC. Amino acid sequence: CSVIAGTGGDGYTF.

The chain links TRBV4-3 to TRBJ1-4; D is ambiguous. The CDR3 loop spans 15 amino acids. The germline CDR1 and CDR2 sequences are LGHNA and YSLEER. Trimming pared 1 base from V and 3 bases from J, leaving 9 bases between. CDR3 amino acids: CASSQGRVPNEKLFF. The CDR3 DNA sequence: TGCGCCAGCAGCCAAGGGAGGGTTCCTAATGAAAAACTGTTTTTT.

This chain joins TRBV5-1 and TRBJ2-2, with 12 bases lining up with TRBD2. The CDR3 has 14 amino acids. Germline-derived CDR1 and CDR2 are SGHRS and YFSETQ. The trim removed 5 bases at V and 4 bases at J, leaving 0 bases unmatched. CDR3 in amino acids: CASRLAGGTGELFF. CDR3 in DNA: TGCGCCAGCAGACTAGCGGGAGGCACCGGGGAGCTGTTTTTT.